These 29 T cell receptor beta chains were all obtained from the same sample, sequenced in a study of T-cell memory formation after mild COVID-19. TCRdb re-analysed the 5' RACE reads in MiXCR, keeping a single row per CDR3 protein. The table lists about 340,000 distinct CDR3 sequences, 20% to 25% of them singletons. The specimen sequenced was PBMCs or a T cell subset sorted from them (not recorded which). The source of these receptors is a man between 18 and 29 years old who had mild COVID-19 (a few samples of this study predate the infection). Cell type and time point are not known.

J is TRBJ1-2 and V is TRBV7-8; 11 bases fit TRBD1. After removal of 6 bases from V and 5 bases from J, the junction contained 5 bases not matched to a gene. Germline V gives CDR1 SGHVS, CDR2 FQNEAQ. This CDR3 contains 14 residues. The CDR3 nucleotides are TGTGCCAGCAGGCCCGGGACAGGGGGTTATGGCTACACCTTC. Translation: CASRPGTGGYGYTF. Full variable domain (outside the CDR3, taken from reference TRBV7-8 and TRBJ1-2): GAGVSQSPRYKVAKRGQDVALRCDPISGHVSLFWYQQALGQGPEFLTYFQNEAQLDKSGLPSDRFFAERPEGSVSTLKIQRTQQEDSAVYLCASRPGTGGYGYTFGSGTRLTVV.

The rearrangement links TRBV7-6 to TRBJ2-1, with TRBD2 matching over 10 bases. The CDR3 has 17 amino acids. Trimming at V came to 1 base and at J to 3 bases, leaving 6 bases not matched to a gene. Germline V gives CDR1 SGHVS, CDR2 FNYEAQ. Here the CDR3 reads CASSLVPLAGDYNEQFF. In nucleotides, the CDR3 is TGTGCCAGCAGCTTAGTTCCCCTAGCGGGGGACTACAATGAGCAGTTCTTC.

V usage is TRBV7-2 and J usage is TRBJ2-5; D gene unclear. The CDR3 has 11 amino acids. Germline V CDR1 and CDR2: SGHTA, FQGNSA. Trimming took 0 bases from V and 6 from J, leaving 2 bases between them. The CDR3 coding sequence is TGTGCCAGCAGCTTAGCGCAGACCCAGTACTTC. It is translated as CASSLAQTQYF.

This clonotype was found a few times. In DNA, the CDR3 is TGTGCCAGCAGTTTAAGGCCACAGGGAGGCAATCAGCCCCAGCATTTT. Protein sequence: CASSLRPQGGNQPQHF. The V call is TRBV28, the J call TRBJ1-5; D perhaps matches TRBD1 (6 bases). The CDR3 extends over 16 amino acids. Germline CDR1 and CDR2: MDHEN and SYDVKM. V lost 2 bases and J 2 bases, leaving 13 bases between the germline ends.

The chain uses TRBV4-2 and TRBJ2-7, with D possibly TRBD2 on 5 matching bases. In germline, CDR1 is LGHNA, CDR2 YNFKEQ. CDR3 size: 13 residues. The V and J ends lost 1 base and 4 bases respectively, with 8 bases between them. CDR3 DNA: TGTGCCAGCAGCCAAGGGGGAGTATACGAGCAGTACTTC. As protein: CASSQGGVYEQYF.

The chain is built from TRBV20-1 and TRBJ2-7, with D possibly TRBD2 on 5 matching bases. The germline V gene has CDR1 DFQATT and CDR2 SNEGSKA (reference sequence). The length of the CDR3 is 12 residues. The V end was cut by 3 bases, the J end by 2 bases, with 8 bases between. CDR3 sequence reads: CSARVGTYEQYV. DNA of the CDR3: TGCAGTGCTAGGGTCGGGACCTACGAGCAGTACGTC.

CDR3 nucleotide sequence: TGTGCCAGCAGGAATTGGAGCTCCTATAATTCACCCCTCCACTTT. It encodes CASRNWSSYNSPLHF. The chain links TRBV6-2 or TRBV6-3 to TRBJ1-6, with D hard to call. CDR1 and CDR2 (germline): MNHEY, SVGEGT. Trimming stripped 6 bases from V and 0 bases from J, with 9 bases between. CDR3 size: 15 residues.

The chain employs TRBV18 and TRBJ2-7, with 8 bases identical to TRBD1. CDR3 length: 13 amino acids. V lost 5 bases, J lost 3 bases, and 3 bases stayed unmatched. Germline loops: CDR1 KGHSH, CDR2 LQKENI. The CDR3 DNA reads as TGTGCCAGCTCAGAGGGACAGGACTACGAGCAGTACTTC. Its protein product is CASSEGQDYEQYF.

The chain recombines TRBV20-1 with TRBJ1-4; the D is unclear. Trimming took 4 bases from V and 0 from J, leaving 18 bases between them. Germline V gene data show CDR1 as DFQATT and CDR2 as SNEGSKA (reference sequence). This CDR3 has 17 amino acids. CDR3 sequence (DNA): TGCAGTGCTACACGGAAGGCCTACCTTGCAACTAATGAAAAACTGTTTTTT. This sequence encodes CSATRKAYLATNEKLFF.

This clonotype showed up just a few times. The chain is built from TRBV4-1 and TRBJ2-1; D call uncertain. V was pared by 4 bases and J by 6 bases, with 13 bases between. The germline V gene has CDR1 MGHRA and CDR2 YSYEKL. This CDR3 spans 14 amino acids. The CDR3 region is CASSPQGPINEQFF. CDR3 DNA sequence: TGCGCCAGCAGCCCCCAAGGACCGATCAATGAGCAGTTCTTC.

The chain joins TRBV7-2 to TRBJ1-1, with a tentative D call TRBD1 (6 bases). CDR3 length: 14 residues. The germline V gene encodes CDR1 SGHTA and CDR2 FQGNSA. V lost 1 base and J 10 bases, leaving 16 bases between the germline ends. The DNA of the CDR3 is TGTGCCAGCAGCTTAGGGGGGCTGGATGGTAGAGCTTTCTTT. It specifies CASSLGGLDGRAFF.

This clonotype was recorded a few times. The chain uses TRBV5-1 and TRBJ2-3, with D hard to call. V was clipped by 1 base and J by 2 bases, with 8 bases between them. This CDR3 comprises 14 residues. Per the germline V gene, CDR1 is SGHRS and CDR2 is YFSETQ. The CDR3 DNA reads as TGCGCCAGCAGCTTGTTCGGGTACACAGATACGCAGTATTTT. Translating gives CASSLFGYTDTQYF.

The chain joins TRBV29-1 to TRBJ1-2, with 8 bases aligning to TRBD1. V lost 6 bases to trimming and J lost 3 bases; unmatched junction nucleotides: 12. The CDR3 spans 15 residues. In germline, CDR1 is SQVTM, CDR2 ANQGSEA. The CDR3 DNA reads as TGCAGCGTCCCTCTTCCGGACAGGGTAGACTATGGCTACACCTTC. Its protein product is CSVPLPDRVDYGYTF.

This clonotype was counted many times. The chain uses TRBV12-3 or TRBV12-4 and TRBJ2-2; D not resolved. The V and J ends lost 8 bases and 1 base respectively, with 8 bases between them. The CDR3 extends over 13 amino acids. DNA for the CDR3: TGTGCCAGCTTCCAGGAGAACACCGGGGAGCTGTTTTTT. Its protein is CASFQENTGELFF.

V and J are TRBV24-1 and TRBJ2-3; 8 bases line up with TRBD2. CDR3 size: 18 residues. Trimming cost V 4 bases and J 2 bases; bases outside gene matches: 13. Germline V gene sequence: CDR1 KGHDR, CDR2 SFDVKD. In nucleotides, the CDR3 is TGTGCCACCAGTGACCGGACTCGAGCGGGGGCCACCACAGATACGCAGTATTTT. Protein product: CATSDRTRAGATTDTQYF.

There are a few counts of this clonotype. V is TRBV9 and J is TRBJ2-2, with D unclear. The V end was cut by 0 bases, the J end by 0 bases, with 9 bases between. The CDR3 runs to 16 residues. CDR1 is SGDLS, CDR2 YYNGEE, per germline. The DNA for the CDR3 is TGTGCCAGCAGCGTAGCCCCGGATCCGAACACCGGGGAGCTGTTTTTT. It translates to CASSVAPDPNTGELFF.

In this sample, this clonotype turned up a few times. This chain joins TRBV3-1 and TRBJ2-3; tentative D call: TRBD2 (5 bases). Per the germline V gene, CDR1 is LGHDT and CDR2 is YNNKEL (reference sequence). The CDR3 covers 13 residues. Trimming removed 2 bases at V and 4 bases at J, with 7 bases between. The CDR3: CASSQTRADTQYF. The CDR3 DNA reads as TGTGCCAGCAGCCAAACGAGGGCAGATACGCAGTATTTT.

This chain connects TRBV7-9 to TRBJ2-3; D may be TRBD2 (5 bases). CDR3 size: 12 residues. Germline CDR1 and CDR2: SEHNR and FQNEAQ (reference sequence). V was trimmed by 5 bases and J by 5 bases, leaving 8 bases between them. The CDR3 spells CASSGSGDTQYF. For the CDR3, the DNA is TGTGCCAGCAGCGGGAGCGGAGATACGCAGTATTTT.

The chain couples TRBV6-5 to TRBJ2-7; 9 bases map to TRBD2. The V gene end was trimmed by 0 bases and the J gene end by 2 bases; junction bases not matched to a gene: 2. The CDR3 contains 15 residues. Germline CDR1 is MNHEY and CDR2 is SVGAGI. The CDR3 sequence is CASSYSSGGPYEQYF. The DNA for the CDR3 is TGTGCCAGCAGTTACTCCAGCGGGGGGCCCTACGAGCAGTACTTC.

This clonotype came up a few times. The rearrangement links TRBV27 to TRBJ2-1, with 7 bases aligning to TRBD1. CDR1 and CDR2 from the germline V gene are MNHEY and SMNVEV (reference sequence). The CDR3 length is 15 residues. V was clipped by 6 bases and J by 14 bases; unmatched bases: 19. The CDR3 region is CASSLDRVILTAEFF. CDR3 sequence (DNA): TGTGCCAGCAGCCTCGACAGGGTGATTCTGACAGCGGAGTTCTTC.

The gene calls are TRBV20-1 and TRBJ1-2, with 10 nucleotides matching TRBD1. Germline V gene sequence: CDR1 DFQATT, CDR2 SNEGSKA (reference sequence). V shed 4 bases, J shed 8 bases, and the junction held 10 bases outside the gene matches. CDR3 length: 14 amino acids. CDR3 protein: CSAKSDRGVQGYTF. The CDR3, as DNA: TGCAGTGCTAAATCGGACAGGGGGGTTCAGGGCTACACCTTC.

This clonotype was counted only a few times. The rearrangement uses TRBV25-1 and TRBJ2-1; a weak D match, TRBD2 (6 bases). Germline lookup yields CDR1 MGHDK and CDR2 SYGVNS. With 4 bases removed from V and 8 bases from J, the gap between germline ends came to 18 bases. The CDR3 runs 15 residues. CDR3 amino acids: CASSARDSPWDEQFF. DNA of the CDR3: TGTGCCAGCAGTGCTAGGGACTCGCCGTGGGATGAGCAGTTCTTC.

This clonotype was counted many times. The chain recombines TRBV10-3 with TRBJ2-5, with 12 bases aligning to TRBD2. This CDR3 comprises 16 residues. CDR1 is ENHRY and CDR2 is SYGVKD in the germline V gene. The V segment lost 5 bases and the J segment 3 bases; nucleotides outside the gene matches: 7. The CDR3 coding sequence is TGTGCCATCAGTCTGACCGGACTAGCGGGAAAAGAGACCCAGTACTTC. Translation gives CAISLTGLAGKETQYF.

Comments on this clonotype: Sequence at one end of the junction differs from germline and may be a read error. The CDR3 here is CASSAEGYGLNEQFF. The CDR3 DNA sequence: TGTGCAAGCAGTGCCGAGGGCTACGGCCTCAATGAGCAGTTCTTC. This chain joins TRBV6-1 and TRBJ2-1, with a weak D call TRBD2 (5 bases). The CDR3 loop spans 15 amino acids. The germline V gene encodes CDR1 MNHNS and CDR2 SASEGT.

V is TRBV5-1 and J is TRBJ2-3, with D perhaps matching TRBD2 (5 bases). Deletions cut 4 bases from V and 2 bases from J, with 14 bases between. This CDR3 spans 15 amino acids. Germline-derived CDR1 and CDR2 are SGHRS and YFSETQ. CDR3 DNA: TGCGCCAGCAGCGCAGGACTGGCTTCCACAGATACGCAGTATTTT. Its translation: CASSAGLASTDTQYF. The full variable domain, with the rest looked up from reference TRBV5-1 and TRBJ2-3, is KAGVTQTPRYLIKTRGQQVTLSCSPISGHRSVSWYQQTPGQGLQFLFEYFSETQRNKGNFPGRFSGRQFSNSRSEMNVSTLELGDSALYLCASSAGLASTDTQYFGPGTRLTVL.

J is TRBJ1-6 and V is TRBV20-1; TRBD1 might be the D (6 bases). The CDR3 consists of 14 residues. V was cut by 3 bases and J by 7 bases, with 13 bases left in between. Looked up from germline, CDR1 is DFQATT and CDR2 is SNEGSKA (reference sequence). CDR3 DNA: TGCAGTGCTAGCCAACAGGGTTTGAATTCACCCCTCCACTTT. The encoded protein is CSASQQGLNSPLHF.

The chain couples TRBV7-9 to TRBJ1-2; no clear D. V was pared by 5 bases and J by 2 bases, with 9 bases between. The V gene's germline CDR1 is SEHNR and CDR2 FQNEAQ (reference sequence). The CDR3 has 13 amino acids. The CDR3 DNA reads TGTGCCAGCAGCGCGAGTCAGAACTATGGCTACACCTTC. Protein sequence: CASSASQNYGYTF.

This sequence joins TRBV7-3 and TRBJ2-1; TRBD1 matches 9 bases. CDR1 SGHTA and CDR2 FQGTGA come from the germline V gene. CDR3 length: 13 residues. Unmatched junction bases numbered 1, after V lost 4 bases and J lost 6 bases. CDR3 region: CASSWGQGNEQFF. The CDR3 DNA reads TGTGCCAGCAGCTGGGGACAGGGCAATGAGCAGTTCTTC.

This clonotype has only a few counts. This chain connects TRBV6-6 to TRBJ2-7; D is unclear. This CDR3 has 12 amino acids. Trimming cost V 4 bases and J 2 bases, with 6 bases left between them. Germline values: CDR1 MNHNY, CDR2 SVGAGI (reference sequence). The CDR3 DNA is TGTGCCAGCAGTTGGGGAACCTACGAGCAGTACGTC. It is translated as CASSWGTYEQYV.